Shown below are 10 T cell receptor beta chains from a single sample sequenced in a study of T cell repertoires in cytomegalovirus infection. MiXCR, run by TCRdb on the reads, gives a single entry per CDR3 protein. The table has about 220,000 distinct CDR3 sequences, approximately 38% seen once; the top ten hold more than 50%. For these receptors, no antigen is known. The specimen comprised CD8+ T cells from cultured PBMCs, sampled from culture after CMV antigen stimulation. Receptors originate from a human donor in good health (CMV status not recorded). Some clones in this sample may be carry-over from other donors' samples.

The table lists this clonotype with a few counts. This chain links TRBV12-3 or TRBV12-4 with TRBJ2-7, with TRBD1 as a possible D gene (6 bases). V gave up 3 bases and J gave up 6 bases, with 15 bases separating them. There are 14 residues in the CDR3. For the CDR3, the DNA is TGTGCCAGCAGTTTGAGCAGGGGAGTAATCGAGCAGTACTTC. This sequence encodes CASSLSRGVIEQYF.

This clonotype was picked up a small number of times. One end of the junction does not line up with germline, which may come from a read error. The chain joins TRBV7-2 to TRBJ1-2, with D uncertain. Germline values: CDR1 SGHTA, CDR2 FQGNSA. The length of the CDR3 is 13 residues. Here the CDR3 DNA reads TGTGCCACCAGCAGCGTCGGTACCTATGGCTACACCTTC. It is translated as CATSSVGTYGYTF.

This clonotype was seen a few times. This chain connects TRBV2 to TRBJ2-1, with D maybe TRBD1 (6 bases). The CDR3 length is 15 residues. Per germline, CDR1 SNHLY and CDR2 FYNNEI. Deletions cut 4 bases from V and 3 bases from J, with 13 bases between. DNA of the CDR3: TGTGCCAGCAGTGGGTCCGACAGGAACTACAATGAGCAGTTCTTC. Protein: CASSGSDRNYNEQFF. Full variable domain (remainder filled in from reference TRBV2 and TRBJ2-1): EPEVTQTPSHQVTQMGQEVILRCVPISNHLYFYWYRQILGQKVEFLVSFYNNEISEKSEIFDDQFSVERPDGSNFTLKIRSTKLEDSAMYFCASSGSDRNYNEQFFGPGTRLTVL.

The J gene is TRBJ2-7, the V gene TRBV20-1; weak D call: TRBD2 (6 bases). The CDR3 loop spans 15 amino acids. Between the trimmed V and J ends, which lost 1 base and 1 base, there was a span of 14 bases. The germline CDR1 and CDR2 sequences are DFQATT and SNEGSKA (reference sequence). The CDR3 reads CSARVNSGLSYEQYF. The CDR3 DNA is TGCAGTGCTAGAGTGAATAGCGGCCTTTCCTACGAGCAGTACTTC.

This clonotype came up a few times. This chain links TRBV27 with TRBJ2-7; 9 bases are a match to TRBD1. The ends lost 10 bases at V and 2 bases at J; junction bases unmatched: 6. This CDR3 has 13 amino acids. From germline, CDR1 is MNHEY and CDR2 SMNVEV (reference sequence). CDR3 residues: CATGTGPTYEQYF. The CDR3 bases are TGTGCCACCGGGACAGGGCCCACCTACGAGCAGTACTTC.

J is TRBJ2-7 and V is TRBV12-5; D remains unclear. The germline gives CDR1 LGHNT, CDR2 FRNRAP. CDR3 size: 11 residues. The V and J ends lost 6 bases and 4 bases respectively, with 7 bases between them. The CDR3 coding sequence is TGTGCTAGTGGATGGCCATACGAGCAGTACTTC. This gives the protein CASGWPYEQYF.

This clonotype was recorded a few times. The chain employs TRBV11-1 and TRBJ2-1; 12 bases agree with TRBD2. CDR1 and CDR2 (germline): SGHAT, FQDESV (reference sequence). The CDR3 is made up of 14 amino acids. Trimming removed 8 bases from V and 9 bases from J; junction bases left unmatched: 8. CDR3 residues: CASSSSGGAGEQFF. The CDR3 coding sequence is TGTGCCAGCTCCTCTAGCGGGGGGGCAGGTGAGCAGTTCTTC.

This clonotype occurred a few times. This rearrangement joins TRBV7-3 to TRBJ2-7; 7 bases agree with TRBD1. The CDR3 sequence is 16 residues long. The V segment lost 4 bases and the J segment 0 bases; nucleotides outside the gene matches: 9. Per germline, CDR1 SGHTA and CDR2 FQGTGA. This CDR3 is CASSSLTRTGSYEQYF. The CDR3 coding sequence is TGTGCCAGCAGCTCACTGACGCGGACAGGCTCCTACGAGCAGTACTTC.

The chain uses TRBV15 and TRBJ2-1; D perhaps matches TRBD2 (6 bases). CDR1 LNHNV and CDR2 YYDKDF come from the germline V gene (reference sequence). V was shortened by 5 bases and J by 6 bases, with 14 bases between the two germline ends. This CDR3 is 14 amino acids long. The CDR3 DNA is TGTGCCACCAGCGGCGGGAAGGAGGCCAATGAGCAGTTCTTC. This translates into CATSGGKEANEQFF.

This clonotype was seen a handful of times. V is TRBV20-1 and J is TRBJ2-1, with unresolved D. In germline, CDR1 is DFQATT, CDR2 SNEGSKA (reference sequence). This CDR3 comprises 15 residues. Between the trimmed V and J ends, which lost 6 bases and 0 bases, there was a span of 15 bases. The CDR3 here is CSAPRTHSSYNEQFF. In DNA form, the CDR3 reads TGCAGTGCCCCTCGGACCCACAGCTCCTACAATGAGCAGTTCTTC.